Sequencing of this T cell receptor beta chain was carried out in a study of CD8+CD57+ T cells in acquired aplastic anemia. Turning to the study itself: The average for DNA from sorted CD4+ and CD8+ cells was about 2.9 ug.

Trimming took off 5 bases at V and 2 bases at J, with 19 bases between the two ends. Germline CDR1 reads SNHLY; CDR2 reads FYNNEI. The CDR3 is 17 amino acids. This clonotype occurred many times. The antigen is undetermined. All sequencing subjects had displayed CD8+CD57+ cell expansion on flow cytometry. The patients, all of them, had severe acquired aplastic anemia. Patients had received no therapy at the time of blood sampling. Study observations and caveats: Twenty-nine CD8+ CDR3 sequences were shared between patients and controls.

TCR beta VDJ and CDR3 profiles were obtained from a genomic DNA template. In TCRdb, the reads were re-called with MiXCR into one record per CDR3 protein. Of 150,000 to 200,000 distinct CDR3 sequences listed, around 47% are singletons. The sequence came from a human donor with aplastic anemia. The V gene is TRBV2, the J gene TRBJ1-5; maybe TRBD1 (6 bases). What was sequenced was sorted CD4+, CD8+, or CD8+CD57+ T cells (not recorded which) from PBMCs. The CDR3 is CASSHPTGDVGNQPQHF. The CDR3 DNA reads TGTGCCAGCAGTCACCCGACAGGAGATGTGGGCAATCAGCCCCAGCATTTT.